This T cell receptor (beta chain) was captured in a study of beta chain features in type 1 diabetes. Background on the study: All samples yielded about 100 million examined sorted cells.

Expressed TCRB transcripts were sequenced after all isolated RNA was converted to cDNA. Several million reads were obtained on average from naive, central memory and regulatory T cell samples. Assay: immunoSEQ multiplex PCR; the TCRdb copy retains only in-frame clones and omits some. The sample yields about 190,000 clones, roughly 8% seen once. Study-level findings and limits: There was a moderate but significant shortening of TCRB CDR3s in all four CD4+ subsets of Type 1 diabetes patients. Insertions were fewer and deletions more numerous at VDJ junctions in type 1 diabetes patients. PCR might pick shorter templates more often, in the same way for patients and controls.

About this clone itself: The antigen remains unidentified.

The CDR3 sequence is 12 residues long. V was cut by 1 base and J by 14 bases, with 11 bases left in between. CDR1 SGHAT and CDR2 FQNNGV come from the germline V gene. This chain links TRBV11-2 with TRBJ1-4; no clear D. The sample was central memory CD4+ T cells from blood. The source of this sequence is a man aged 18 to 35 with type 1 diabetes. The CDR3: CASSLVYGGLFF. The CDR3 coding sequence is TGTGCCAGCAGCTTAGTTTACGGAGGCCTGTTTTTT.